Listed here are 20 T cell receptor beta chains from one sample, sequenced in a study of CD8+CD57+ T cells in acquired aplastic anemia. Researchers used genomic DNA as the template to profile TCR beta VDJ and CDR3. TCRdb used MiXCR to reprocess the reads, holding one entry per CDR3 protein. The sample records approximately 180,000 distinct CDR3 sequences, 48% being singletons. Patients sequenced had flow cytometry evidence of CD8+CD57+ cell expansion. Sequences were obtained from sorted CD4+, CD8+, or CD8+CD57+ T cells (not recorded which) from PBMCs. These TCRs come from a human donor with aplastic anemia.

The chain employs TRBV19 and TRBJ2-2, with a weak D call TRBD2 (5 bases). In germline, CDR1 is LNHDA, CDR2 SQIVND (reference sequence). Trimming removed 4 bases from V and 7 bases from J, with 10 bases in between. CDR3 length equals 13 residues. Here the CDR3 reads CASSSMGSGELFF. DNA for the CDR3: TGTGCCAGTAGTAGTATGGGGAGCGGGGAGCTGTTTTTT.

The V and J genes are TRBV7-6 and TRBJ1-1, with D possibly being TRBD1 (6 bases). CDR1 is SGHVS and CDR2 is FNYEAQ in the germline V gene. The CDR3 covers 16 residues. Trimming stripped 2 bases from V and 1 base from J, with 14 bases between. The CDR3 region has the DNA TGTGCCAGCAGCTTATGGTTACAGGGCGAGAACACTGAAGCTTTCTTT. Translation gives CASSLWLQGENTEAFF.

The chain combines TRBV7-7 with TRBJ2-2; no clear D gene. The length of the CDR3 is 15 residues. V lost 1 base and J 0 bases, leaving 6 bases between the germline ends. Germline V gene lookup returns CDR1 SSHAT and CDR2 FNYEAQ (reference sequence). The chain's CDR3 is CASSLGLSNTGELFF. The CDR3 bases are TGTGCCAGCAGCTTAGGACTGTCGAACACCGGGGAGCTGTTTTTT.

The chain uses TRBV25-1 and TRBJ2-1; TRBD1 agrees at 11 bases. This CDR3 contains 14 residues. From germline, CDR1 is MGHDK and CDR2 SYGVNS. V lost 4 bases and J lost 6; bases outside the gene matches: 2. The CDR3 DNA sequence: TGTGCCAGCAGTGGGGGACAGGGGGGCAATGAGCAGTTCTTC. Amino acids: CASSGGQGGNEQFF.

V gene TRBV5-6 combines with J gene TRBJ2-7; D is possibly TRBD1 (5 bases). Trimming removed 2 bases from V and 4 bases from J, with 13 bases in between. The V gene's germline CDR1 is SGHDT and CDR2 YYEEEE. This CDR3 has 14 amino acids. CDR3 bases: TGTGCCAGCAGCTTCGGGTTGGGGCAATACGAGCAGTACTTC. Translating it yields CASSFGLGQYEQYF.

The genes are TRBV15 and TRBJ1-3; D uncertain. Germline V gene sequence: CDR1 LNHNV, CDR2 YYDKDF (reference sequence). Between the trimmed V and J ends, which lost 2 bases and 0 bases, there was a span of 8 bases. CDR3 length equals 15 residues. CDR3 nucleotide sequence: TGTGCCACCAGCAGACAGGCCTACTCTGGAAACACCATATATTTT. Residues: CATSRQAYSGNTIYF.

This clonotype was seen many times. The chain has TRBV5-4 and TRBJ1-1; 10 nucleotides line up with TRBD1. The V gene's germline CDR1 is SGHNT and CDR2 YYREEE (reference sequence). This CDR3 spans 13 amino acids. The ends lost 5 bases at V and 6 bases at J; junction bases unmatched: 4. CDR3 nucleotides: TGTGCCAGCAGTCTGACAGGGGGCGCTGAAGCTTTCTTT. Protein: CASSLTGGAEAFF.

Relative to its sample, this clonotype is large. DNA for the CDR3: TGCGCCAGCAGCCCGGGACAGGGGGCACACGAGCAGTACTTC. Residues: CASSPGQGAHEQYF. V is TRBV5-1 and J is TRBJ2-7, with 12 bases identical to TRBD1. V shed 4 bases and J 5 bases; nucleotides not matched to a gene: 4. This CDR3 has 14 amino acids. From germline, CDR1 is SGHRS and CDR2 YFSETQ.

A few counts support this clonotype. The chain couples TRBV2 to TRBJ2-7; D possibly corresponds to TRBD2 (6 bases). This CDR3 spans 12 amino acids. Germline assignment: CDR1 SNHLY and CDR2 FYNNEI. The V gene lost 6 bases and the J gene lost 5 bases, with 11 bases spanning the gap. The CDR3 loop reads CASRYGGDEQYF. In nucleotides, the CDR3 is TGTGCCAGCAGATACGGGGGAGACGAGCAGTACTTC.

This clonotype turned up a few times. The chain links TRBV15 to TRBJ2-3; D gene unclear. The length of the CDR3 is 16 residues. CDR1 and CDR2 from the germline V gene are LNHNV and YYDKDF (reference sequence). The V and J ends lost 0 bases and 0 bases respectively, with 10 bases between them. The CDR3 is CATSRDQGASTDTQYF. CDR3 coding DNA: TGTGCCACCAGCAGAGATCAAGGCGCTAGCACAGATACGCAGTATTTT.

This clonotype was observed many times. The chain has TRBV5-5 and TRBJ2-7; D perhaps matches TRBD1 (6 bases). Germline assignment: CDR1 SGHKS and CDR2 YYEKEE (reference sequence). V was clipped by 0 bases and J by 5 bases, with 15 bases between them. The CDR3 sequence is 15 residues long. The CDR3 bases are TGTGCCAGCAGCTTGGGGGTCAGGGGAATCCACGAGCAGTACTTC. Protein sequence: CASSLGVRGIHEQYF. The full variable domain, with the rest looked up from reference TRBV5-5 and TRBJ2-7, is DAGVTQSPTHLIKTRGQQVTLRCSPISGHKSVSWYQQVLGQGPQFIFQYYEKEERGRGNFPDRFSARQFPNYSSELNVNALLLGDSALYLCASSLGVRGIHEQYFGPGTRLTVT.

V is TRBV27 and J is TRBJ1-1; a weak D match, TRBD1 (5 bases). The CDR3 runs 14 residues. The germline V and J ends were trimmed by 1 base and 3 bases, with 9 bases remaining between them. Germline V gene data show CDR1 as MNHEY and CDR2 as SMNVEV (reference sequence). DNA for the CDR3: TGTGCCAGCAGTTTATTCGCGGGGGACACTGAAGCTTTCTTT. It specifies CASSLFAGDTEAFF.

This rearrangement joins TRBV7-9 to TRBJ1-1; tentatively, D is TRBD1 (5 bases). The CDR3 totals 13 residues. In germline, CDR1 is SEHNR, CDR2 FQNEAQ (reference sequence). V lost 7 bases and J lost 3, with 12 bases in between. CDR3 loop: CASTQGSYTEAFF. The CDR3 DNA sequence: TGTGCCAGCACCCAGGGTAGCTACACTGAAGCTTTCTTT.

This clonotype was counted a single time. J is TRBJ2-7 and V is TRBV7-8; 7 bases align to TRBD1. Germline CDR1 reads SGHVS; CDR2 reads FQNEAQ. The CDR3 totals 16 residues. V shed 6 bases and J 5 bases; nucleotides not matched to a gene: 16. In DNA, the CDR3 is TGTGCCAGCAGTTACTCATCCAGGGGGTTATCCCACGAGCAGTACTTC. Amino acid sequence: CASSYSSRGLSHEQYF.

Of note for this clonotype: This may come from a read error, since a much larger clone is one base off. V gene TRBV11-2 combines with J gene TRBJ1-1; D ambiguous. The germline V and J ends were trimmed by 5 bases and 1 base, with 20 bases remaining between them. Germline V gives CDR1 SGHAT, CDR2 FQNNGV. The CDR3 covers 17 residues. The CDR3 region is CASSTIPTGCQNTEAFF. The CDR3 coding sequence is TGTGCCAGCAGCACAATTCCGACGGGGTGTCAGAACACTGAAGCTTTCTTT. Looking up the rest from reference TRBV11-2 and TRBJ1-1 gives the full variable domain: EAGVAQSPRYKIIEKRQSVAFWCNPISGHATLYWYQQILGQGPKLLIQFQNNGVVDDSQLPKDRFSAERLKGVDSTLKIQPAKLEDSAVYLCASSTIPTGCQNTEAFFGQGTRLTVV.

The rearrangement joins TRBV2 to TRBJ1-2; D call uncertain. The CDR3 length is 14 residues. CDR1 and CDR2 (germline): SNHLY, FYNNEI. V dropped 5 bases and J dropped 1 base, with 11 bases sitting between them. For the CDR3, the DNA is TGTGCCAGCAGTTGGCAGCAAATTAACTATGGCTACACCTTC. It is translated as CASSWQQINYGYTF.

J is TRBJ1-1 and V is TRBV29-1; the D gene is possibly TRBD1 (6 bases). Germline CDR1 SQVTM, CDR2 ANQGSEA. This CDR3 contains 12 residues. The V end was cut by 8 bases, the J end by 8 bases, with 18 bases between. The CDR3 is CSTQQGGLEAFF. CDR3 sequence (DNA): TGCAGCACGCAACAGGGAGGTTTGGAAGCTTTCTTT.

The V and J genes are TRBV7-6 and TRBJ2-2; D is ambiguous. The CDR3 sequence is 13 residues long. Germline V gene sequence: CDR1 SGHVS, CDR2 FNYEAQ. Trimming shortened V by 2 bases and J by 4 bases, and 5 bases separated the two germline ends. The CDR3 loop is CASSLRPTGELFF. Here the CDR3 DNA reads TGTGCCAGCAGCTTACGACCCACCGGGGAGCTGTTTTTT.

This clonotype has a count of ten or more. The CDR3 protein is CASTAGAVQPQHF. As DNA, the CDR3 is TGTGCCAGTACGGCGGGGGCCGTACAGCCCCAGCATTTT. The genes are TRBV19 and TRBJ1-5, with a weak D call TRBD1 (6 bases). Between the trimmed V and J ends, which lost 7 bases and 7 bases, there was a span of 14 bases. CDR1 is LNHDA and CDR2 is SQIVND in the germline V gene (reference sequence). This CDR3 has 13 residues.

Turning to this clonotype: Lacking the conserved final phenylalanine or tryptophan, this CDR3 likely reflects a read error. The rearrangement uses TRBV6-1 and TRBJ2-3; D remains unclear. CDR1 MNHNS and CDR2 SASEGT come from the germline V gene. This CDR3 region has 12 residues. Trimming removed 4 bases at V and 2 bases at J, with 4 bases between. The CDR3 DNA follows: TGTGCCAGCAGTGCTTACACAGATACGCAGTATCTT. Protein product: CASSAYTDTQYL.